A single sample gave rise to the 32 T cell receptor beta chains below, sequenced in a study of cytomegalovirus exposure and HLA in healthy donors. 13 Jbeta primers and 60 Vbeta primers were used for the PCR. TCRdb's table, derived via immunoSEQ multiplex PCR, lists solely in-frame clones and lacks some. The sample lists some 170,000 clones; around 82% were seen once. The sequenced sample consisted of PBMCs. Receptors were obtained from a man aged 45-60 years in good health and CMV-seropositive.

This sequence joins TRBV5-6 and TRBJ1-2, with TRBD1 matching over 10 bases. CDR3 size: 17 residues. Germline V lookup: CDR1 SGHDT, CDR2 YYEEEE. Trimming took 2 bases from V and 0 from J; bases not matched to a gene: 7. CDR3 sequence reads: CASSLPGQGRSNYGYTF. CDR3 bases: TGTGCCAGCAGCTTACCGGGACAGGGGCGATCTAACTATGGCTACACCTTC.

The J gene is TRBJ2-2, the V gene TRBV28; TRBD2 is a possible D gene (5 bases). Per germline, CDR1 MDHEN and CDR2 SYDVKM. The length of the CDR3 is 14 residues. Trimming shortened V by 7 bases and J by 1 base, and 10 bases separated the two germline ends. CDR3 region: CASNRGGNTGELFF. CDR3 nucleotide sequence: TGTGCCAGCAATAGAGGAGGGAACACCGGGGAGCTGTTTTTT.

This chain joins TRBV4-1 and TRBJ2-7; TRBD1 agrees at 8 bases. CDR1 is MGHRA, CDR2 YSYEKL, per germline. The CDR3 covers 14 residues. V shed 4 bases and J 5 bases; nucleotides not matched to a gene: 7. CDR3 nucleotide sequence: TGCGCCAGCAGCCCTTGGACAGGGAAGGACGAGCAGTACTTC. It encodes CASSPWTGKDEQYF.

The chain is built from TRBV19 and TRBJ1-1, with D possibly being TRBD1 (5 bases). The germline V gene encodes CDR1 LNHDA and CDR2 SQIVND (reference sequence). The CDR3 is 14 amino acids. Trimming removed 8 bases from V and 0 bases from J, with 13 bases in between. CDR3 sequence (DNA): TGTGCCAGTGCGACAGAAAGGATGAACACTGAAGCTTTCTTT. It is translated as CASATERMNTEAFF.

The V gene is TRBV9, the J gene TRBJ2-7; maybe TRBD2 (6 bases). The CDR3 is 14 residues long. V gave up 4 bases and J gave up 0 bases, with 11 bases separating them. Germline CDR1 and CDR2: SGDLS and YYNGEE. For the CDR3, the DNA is TGTGCCAGCAGCTCCCGGGGGTACTCCTACGAGCAGTACTTC. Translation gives CASSSRGYSYEQYF.

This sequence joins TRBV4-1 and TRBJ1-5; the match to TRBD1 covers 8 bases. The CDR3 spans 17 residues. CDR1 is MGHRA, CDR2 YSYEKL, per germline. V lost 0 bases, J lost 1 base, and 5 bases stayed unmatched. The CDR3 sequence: CASSQEFQGASNQPQHF. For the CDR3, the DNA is TGCGCCAGCAGCCAAGAGTTCCAGGGGGCGAGCAATCAGCCCCAGCATTTT.

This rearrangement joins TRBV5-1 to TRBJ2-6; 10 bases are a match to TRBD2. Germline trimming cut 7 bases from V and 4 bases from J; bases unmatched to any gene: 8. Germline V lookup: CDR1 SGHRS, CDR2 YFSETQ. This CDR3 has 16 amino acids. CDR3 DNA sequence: TGCGCCAGCGCTCCTAGCGGGAGCGGCGGGGCCAACGTCCTGACTTTC. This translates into CASAPSGSGGANVLTF.

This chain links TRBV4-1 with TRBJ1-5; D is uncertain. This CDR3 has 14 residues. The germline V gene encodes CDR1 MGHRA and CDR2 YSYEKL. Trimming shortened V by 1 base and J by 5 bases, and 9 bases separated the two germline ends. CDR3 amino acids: CASSQVSGDQPQHF. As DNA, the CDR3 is TGCGCCAGCAGCCAAGTGTCCGGGGATCAGCCCCAGCATTTT.

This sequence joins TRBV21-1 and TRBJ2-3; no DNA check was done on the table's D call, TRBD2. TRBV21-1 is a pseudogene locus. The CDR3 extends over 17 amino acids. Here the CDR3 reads CASKRLAGILSTDTQYF. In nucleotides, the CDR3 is TGTGCCAGCAAGAGACTAGCGGGCATACTTAGCACAGATACGCAGTATTTT.

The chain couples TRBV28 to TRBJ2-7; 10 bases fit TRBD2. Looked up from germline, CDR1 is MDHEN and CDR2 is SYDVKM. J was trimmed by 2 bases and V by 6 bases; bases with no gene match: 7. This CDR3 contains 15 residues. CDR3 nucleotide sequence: TGTGCCAGCAGAGATAGCGGGAGGTCGCCCTACGAGCAGTACTTC. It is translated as CASRDSGRSPYEQYF.

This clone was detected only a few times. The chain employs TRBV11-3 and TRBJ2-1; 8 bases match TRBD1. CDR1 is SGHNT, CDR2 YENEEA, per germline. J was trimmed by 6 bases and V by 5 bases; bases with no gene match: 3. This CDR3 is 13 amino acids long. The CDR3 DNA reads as TGTGCCAGCAGCCAGGGGGCTTCCAATGAGCAGTTCTTC. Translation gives CASSQGASNEQFF.

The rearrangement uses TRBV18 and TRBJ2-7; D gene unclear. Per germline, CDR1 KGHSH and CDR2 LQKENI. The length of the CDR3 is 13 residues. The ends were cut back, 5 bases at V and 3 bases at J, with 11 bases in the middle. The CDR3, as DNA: TGTGCCAGCTCATCCTCACAGAACTACGAGCAGTACTTC. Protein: CASSSSQNYEQYF.

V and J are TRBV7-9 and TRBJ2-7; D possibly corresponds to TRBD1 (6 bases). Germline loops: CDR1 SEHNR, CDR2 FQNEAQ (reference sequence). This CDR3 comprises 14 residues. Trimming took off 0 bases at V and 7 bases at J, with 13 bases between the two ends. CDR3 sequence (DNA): TGTGCCAGCAGCTTAGCTACGACAGGATTGGAGCAGTACTTC. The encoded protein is CASSLATTGLEQYF.

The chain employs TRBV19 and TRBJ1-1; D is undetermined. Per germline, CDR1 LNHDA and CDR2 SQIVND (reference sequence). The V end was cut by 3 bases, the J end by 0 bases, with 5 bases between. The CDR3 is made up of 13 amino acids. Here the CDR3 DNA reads TGTGCCAGTAGTATCTTTATGAACACTGAAGCTTTCTTT. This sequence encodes CASSIFMNTEAFF.

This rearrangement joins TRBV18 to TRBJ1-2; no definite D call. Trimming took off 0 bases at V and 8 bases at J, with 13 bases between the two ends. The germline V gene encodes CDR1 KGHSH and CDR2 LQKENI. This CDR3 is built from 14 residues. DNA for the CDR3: TGTGCCAGCTCACCACCGCCGCGCGGAATGGGCTACACCTTC. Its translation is CASSPPPRGMGYTF.

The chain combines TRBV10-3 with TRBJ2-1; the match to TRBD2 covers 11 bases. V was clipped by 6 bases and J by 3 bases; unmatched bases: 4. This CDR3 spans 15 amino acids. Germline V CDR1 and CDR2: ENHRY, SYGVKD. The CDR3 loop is CAIRLAGESYNEQFF. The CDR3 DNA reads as TGTGCCATCAGACTAGCGGGAGAGAGCTACAATGAGCAGTTCTTC.

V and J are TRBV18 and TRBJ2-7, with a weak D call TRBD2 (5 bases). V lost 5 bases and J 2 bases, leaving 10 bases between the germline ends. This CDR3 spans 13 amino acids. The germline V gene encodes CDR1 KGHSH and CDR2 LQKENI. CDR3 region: CASSSIGAYEQYF. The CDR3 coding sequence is TGTGCCAGCTCATCCATCGGGGCCTACGAGCAGTACTTC.

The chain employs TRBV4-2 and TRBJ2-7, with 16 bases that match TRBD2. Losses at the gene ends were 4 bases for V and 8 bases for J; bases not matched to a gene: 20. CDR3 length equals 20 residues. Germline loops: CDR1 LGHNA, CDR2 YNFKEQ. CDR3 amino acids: CASSLLPGLAGGPGSFKQYF. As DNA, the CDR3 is TGTGCCAGCAGCCTTCTCCCGGGACTAGCGGGAGGGCCTGGGTCATTCAAGCAGTACTTC.

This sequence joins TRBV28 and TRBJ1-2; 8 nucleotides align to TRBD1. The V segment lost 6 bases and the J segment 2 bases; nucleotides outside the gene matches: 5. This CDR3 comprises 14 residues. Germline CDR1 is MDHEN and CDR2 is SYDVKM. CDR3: CASRTGVINYGYTF. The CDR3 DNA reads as TGTGCCAGCAGGACAGGGGTTATCAACTATGGCTACACCTTC.

The CDR3 spells CASSLMGTSGGSTDTQYF. CDR3 DNA sequence: TGTGCCAGCAGCTTAATGGGGACTAGCGGGGGGAGCACAGATACGCAGTATTTT. This sequence joins TRBV7-6 and TRBJ2-3, with 15 nucleotides matching TRBD2. CDR1 is SGHVS and CDR2 is FNYEAQ in the germline V gene. CDR3 size: 18 residues. After removal of 2 bases from V and 0 bases from J, the junction contained 3 bases not matched to a gene. The variable domain in full, completed from reference TRBV7-6 and TRBJ2-3, reads GAGVSQSPRYKVTKRGQDVALRCDPISGHVSLYWYRQALGQGPEFLTYFNYEAQQDKSGLPNDRFSAERPEGSISTLTIQRTEQRDSAMYRCASSLMGTSGGSTDTQYFGPGTRLTVL.

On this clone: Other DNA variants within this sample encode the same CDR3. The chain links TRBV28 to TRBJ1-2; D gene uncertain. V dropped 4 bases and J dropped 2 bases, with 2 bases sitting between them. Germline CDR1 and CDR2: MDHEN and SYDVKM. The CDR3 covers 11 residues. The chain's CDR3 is CASSSNYGYTF. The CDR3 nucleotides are TGTGCCAGCAGTTCAAACTATGGCTACACCTTC.

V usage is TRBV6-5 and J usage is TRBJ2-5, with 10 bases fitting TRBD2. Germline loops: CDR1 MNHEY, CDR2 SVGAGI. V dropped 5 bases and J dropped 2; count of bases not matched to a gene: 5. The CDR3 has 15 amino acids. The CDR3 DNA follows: TGTGCCAGCAGTGCGACTAGCGGGTCTCAAGAGACCCAGTACTTC. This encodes CASSATSGSQETQYF.

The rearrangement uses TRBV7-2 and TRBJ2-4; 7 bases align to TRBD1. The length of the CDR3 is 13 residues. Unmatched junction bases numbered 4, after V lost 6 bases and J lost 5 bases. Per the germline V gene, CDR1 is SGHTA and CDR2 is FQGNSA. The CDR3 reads CASRLTGENIQYF. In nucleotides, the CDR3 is TGTGCCAGCAGACTTACAGGGGAAAACATTCAGTACTTC.

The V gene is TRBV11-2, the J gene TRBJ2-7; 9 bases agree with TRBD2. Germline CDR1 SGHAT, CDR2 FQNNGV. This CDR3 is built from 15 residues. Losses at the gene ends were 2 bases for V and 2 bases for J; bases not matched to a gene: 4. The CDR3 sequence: CASSLRLAATYEQYF. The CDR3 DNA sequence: TGTGCCAGCAGCTTACGACTAGCGGCCACCTACGAGCAGTACTTC.

CDR3 in DNA: TGTGCCAGCAGCTCATACGGAGAGTACCAAGAGACCCAGTACTTC. As protein: CASSSYGEYQETQYF. V and J are TRBV7-9 and TRBJ2-5, with D uncertain. The germline CDR1 and CDR2 sequences are SEHNR and FQNEAQ (reference sequence). V lost 4 bases to trimming and J lost 0 bases, with 12 bases between them. This CDR3 is built from 15 residues. The whole variable domain, filled in from reference TRBV7-9 and TRBJ2-5, reads DTGVSQNPRHKITKRGQNVTFRCDPISEHNRLYWYRQTLGQGPEFLTYFQNEAQLEKSRLLSDRFSAERPKGSFSTLEIQRTEQGDSAMYLCASSSYGEYQETQYFGPGTRLLVL.

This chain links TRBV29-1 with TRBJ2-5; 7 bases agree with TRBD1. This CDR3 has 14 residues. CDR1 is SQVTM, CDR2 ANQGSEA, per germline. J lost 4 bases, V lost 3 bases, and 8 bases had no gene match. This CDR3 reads CSVESRGNPETQYF. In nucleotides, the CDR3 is TGCAGCGTTGAGAGCAGGGGGAACCCAGAGACCCAGTACTTC.

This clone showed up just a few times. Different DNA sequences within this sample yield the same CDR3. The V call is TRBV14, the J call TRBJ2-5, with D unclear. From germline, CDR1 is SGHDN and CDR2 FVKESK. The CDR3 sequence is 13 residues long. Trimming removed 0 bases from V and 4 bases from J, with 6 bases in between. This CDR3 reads CASSQDLRETQYF. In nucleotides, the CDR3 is TGTGCCAGCAGCCAAGATCTAAGAGAGACCCAGTACTTC.

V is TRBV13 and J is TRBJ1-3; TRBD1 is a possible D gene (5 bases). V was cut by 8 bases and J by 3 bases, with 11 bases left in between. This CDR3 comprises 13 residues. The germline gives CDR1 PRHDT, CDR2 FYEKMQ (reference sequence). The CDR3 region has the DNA TGTGCCAGCGGGAGGGGCAGTGGAAACACCATATATTTT. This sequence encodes CASGRGSGNTIYF.

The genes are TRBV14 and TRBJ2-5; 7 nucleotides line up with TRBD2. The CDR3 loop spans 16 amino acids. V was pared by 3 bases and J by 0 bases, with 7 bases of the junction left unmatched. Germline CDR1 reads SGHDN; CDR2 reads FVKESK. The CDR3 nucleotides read TGTGCCAGCAGCCATACCGGGACTAATTACCAAGAGACCCAGTACTTC. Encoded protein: CASSHTGTNYQETQYF.

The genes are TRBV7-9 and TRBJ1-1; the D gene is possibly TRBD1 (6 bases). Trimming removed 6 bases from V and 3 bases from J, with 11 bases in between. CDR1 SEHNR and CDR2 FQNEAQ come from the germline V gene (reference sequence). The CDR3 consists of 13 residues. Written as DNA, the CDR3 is TGTGCCAGCAGAGCGAGACAGGACACTGAAGCTTTCTTT. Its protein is CASRARQDTEAFF.

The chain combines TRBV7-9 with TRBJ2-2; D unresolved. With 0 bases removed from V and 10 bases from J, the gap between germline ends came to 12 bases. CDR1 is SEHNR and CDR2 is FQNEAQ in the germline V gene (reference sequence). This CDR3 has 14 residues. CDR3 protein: CASSLARSPPELFF. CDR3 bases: TGTGCCAGCAGCTTAGCGCGGTCTCCCCCGGAGCTGTTTTTT. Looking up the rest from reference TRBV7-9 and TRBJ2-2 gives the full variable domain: DTGVSQNPRHKITKRGQNVTFRCDPISEHNRLYWYRQTLGQGPEFLTYFQNEAQLEKSRLLSDRFSAERPKGSFSTLEIQRTEQGDSAMYLCASSLARSPPELFFGEGSRLTVL.

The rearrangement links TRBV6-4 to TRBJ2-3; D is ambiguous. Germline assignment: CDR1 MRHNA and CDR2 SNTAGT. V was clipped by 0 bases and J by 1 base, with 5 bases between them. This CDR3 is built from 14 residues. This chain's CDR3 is CASSDSAGTDTQYF. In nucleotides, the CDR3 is TGTGCCAGCAGTGACTCGGCTGGCACAGATACGCAGTATTTT.